This TCR beta chain emerged from a study of blood T cell repertoires in COVID-19. Study information: The study drew acute and convalescent COVID-19 samples from the United States, Italy and Spain. Sample material is recorded as cDNA or gDNA derived from T cells, B-cell-depleted T cells, or PBMCs.

The repertoire was sequenced with immunoSEQ multiplex PCR; TCRdb's copy has only in-frame clones and lacks some. Of hundreds of thousands of clones listed, around 90% are singletons. Between the trimmed V and J ends, which lost 6 bases and 0 bases, there was a span of 10 bases. The CDR3 spans 14 residues. The germline gives CDR1 SNHLY, CDR2 FYNNEI. Allocation to cohorts depended on clinical history reported by the participants. Sequences were obtained from PBMCs or T cells enriched from blood (not recorded which). The TCR originated in a woman between 25 and 40 years old who had recovered from COVID-19. The genes are TRBV2 and TRBJ2-3, with D perhaps matching TRBD1 (5 bases). The CDR3 here is CASRRGYSTDTQYF. The CDR3 DNA reads TGTGCCAGCAGAAGGGGCTACAGCACAGATACGCAGTATTTT.